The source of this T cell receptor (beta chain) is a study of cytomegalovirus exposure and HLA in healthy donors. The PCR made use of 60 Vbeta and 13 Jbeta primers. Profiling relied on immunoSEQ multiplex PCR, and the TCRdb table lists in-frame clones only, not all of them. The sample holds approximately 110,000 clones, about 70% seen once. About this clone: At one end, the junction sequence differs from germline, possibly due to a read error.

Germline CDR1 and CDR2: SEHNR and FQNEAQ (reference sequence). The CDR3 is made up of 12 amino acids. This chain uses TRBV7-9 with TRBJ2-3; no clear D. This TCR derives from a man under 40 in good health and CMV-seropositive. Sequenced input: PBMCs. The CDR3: CSSSPYTDTQYF. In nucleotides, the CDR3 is TGTTCCAGCAGCCCCTACACAGATACGCAGTATTTT.